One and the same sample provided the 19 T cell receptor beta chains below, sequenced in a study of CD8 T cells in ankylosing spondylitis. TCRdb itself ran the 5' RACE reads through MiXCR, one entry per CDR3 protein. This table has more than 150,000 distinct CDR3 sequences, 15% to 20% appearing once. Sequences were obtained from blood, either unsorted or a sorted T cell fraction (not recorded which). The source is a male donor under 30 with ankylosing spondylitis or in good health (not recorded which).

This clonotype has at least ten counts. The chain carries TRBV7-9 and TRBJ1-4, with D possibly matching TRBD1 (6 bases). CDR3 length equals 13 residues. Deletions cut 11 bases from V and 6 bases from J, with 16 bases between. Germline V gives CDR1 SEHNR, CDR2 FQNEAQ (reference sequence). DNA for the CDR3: TGTGCCGGGGCCGGGACACGGGATGAAAAACTGTTTTTT. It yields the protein CAGAGTRDEKLFF.

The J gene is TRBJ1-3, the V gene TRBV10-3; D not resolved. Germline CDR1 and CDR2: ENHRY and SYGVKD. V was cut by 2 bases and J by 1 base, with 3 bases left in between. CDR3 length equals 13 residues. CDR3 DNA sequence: TGTGCCATCAGTGAGCCATCTGGAAACACCATATATTTT. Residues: CAISEPSGNTIYF.

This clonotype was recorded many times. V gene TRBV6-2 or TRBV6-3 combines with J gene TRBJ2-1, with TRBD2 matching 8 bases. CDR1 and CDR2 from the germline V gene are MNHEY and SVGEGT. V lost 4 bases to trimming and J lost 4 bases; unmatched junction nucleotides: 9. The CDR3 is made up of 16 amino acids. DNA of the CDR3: TGTGCCAGCAGTTTTAGGAGACGGGAGGGGTACAATGAGCAGTTCTTC. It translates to CASSFRRREGYNEQFF.

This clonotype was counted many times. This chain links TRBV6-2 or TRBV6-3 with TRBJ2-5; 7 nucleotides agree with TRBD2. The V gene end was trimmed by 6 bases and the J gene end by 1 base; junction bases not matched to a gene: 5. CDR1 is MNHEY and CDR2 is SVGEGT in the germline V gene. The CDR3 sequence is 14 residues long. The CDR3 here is CASSRGGSQETQYF. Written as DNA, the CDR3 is TGTGCCAGCAGCCGCGGGGGAAGCCAAGAGACCCAGTACTTC.

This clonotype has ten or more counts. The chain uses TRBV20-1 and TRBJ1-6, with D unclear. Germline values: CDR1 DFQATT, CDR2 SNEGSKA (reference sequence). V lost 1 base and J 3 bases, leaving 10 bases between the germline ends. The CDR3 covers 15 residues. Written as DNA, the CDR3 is TGCAGTGCTAGAGTGGCCGGTAGCTATAATTCACCCCTCCACTTT. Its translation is CSARVAGSYNSPLHF.

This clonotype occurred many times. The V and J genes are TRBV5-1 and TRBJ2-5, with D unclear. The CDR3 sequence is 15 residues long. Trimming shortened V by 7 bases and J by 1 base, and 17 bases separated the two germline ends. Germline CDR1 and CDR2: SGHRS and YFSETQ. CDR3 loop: CASSSGDVAQETQYF. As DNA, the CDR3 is TGCGCCAGCTCTTCTGGAGACGTGGCCCAAGAGACCCAGTACTTC.

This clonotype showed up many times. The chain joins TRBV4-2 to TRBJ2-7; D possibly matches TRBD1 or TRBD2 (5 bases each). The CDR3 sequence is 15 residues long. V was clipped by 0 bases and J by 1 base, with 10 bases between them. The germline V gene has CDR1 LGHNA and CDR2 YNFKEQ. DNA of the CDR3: TGTGCCAGCAGCCAAGAACAGGAGGCATCCTACGAGCAGTACTTC. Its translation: CASSQEQEASYEQYF.

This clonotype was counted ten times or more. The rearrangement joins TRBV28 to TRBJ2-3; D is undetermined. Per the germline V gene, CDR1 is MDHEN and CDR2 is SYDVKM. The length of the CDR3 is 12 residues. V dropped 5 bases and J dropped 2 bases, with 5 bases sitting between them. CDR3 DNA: TGTGCCAGCAGTCTCTACACAGATACGCAGTATTTT. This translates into CASSLYTDTQYF.

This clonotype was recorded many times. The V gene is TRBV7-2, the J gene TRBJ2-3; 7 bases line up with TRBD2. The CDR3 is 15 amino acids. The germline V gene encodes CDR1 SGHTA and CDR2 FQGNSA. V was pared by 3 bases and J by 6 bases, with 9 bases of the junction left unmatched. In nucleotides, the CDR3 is TGTGCCAGCAGCTTTAGGTGGGAGGGGTCGGATACGCAGTATTTT. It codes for CASSFRWEGSDTQYF.

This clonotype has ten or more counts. Written as DNA, the CDR3 is TGCGCCAGCAGCCAAGAGGGATTAGCGGGAGGCGAGCAGTTCTTC. Its protein product is CASSQEGLAGGEQFF. This chain links TRBV4-3 with TRBJ2-1; TRBD2 aligns across 10 bases. The CDR3 extends over 15 amino acids. CDR1 and CDR2 from the germline V gene are LGHNA and YSLEER. V lost 0 bases to trimming and J lost 10 bases; unmatched junction nucleotides: 6.

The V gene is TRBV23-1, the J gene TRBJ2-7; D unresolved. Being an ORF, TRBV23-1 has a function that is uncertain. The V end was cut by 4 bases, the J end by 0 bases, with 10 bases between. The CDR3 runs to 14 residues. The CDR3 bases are TGCGCCAGCAGTCTTGGACGCTTCTCCTACGAGCAGTACGTC. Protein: CASSLGRFSYEQYV.

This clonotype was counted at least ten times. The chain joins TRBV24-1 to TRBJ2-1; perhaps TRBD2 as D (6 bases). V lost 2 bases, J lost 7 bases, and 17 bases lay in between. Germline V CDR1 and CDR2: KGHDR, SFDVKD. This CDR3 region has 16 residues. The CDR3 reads CATSDWRRRGGNEQFF. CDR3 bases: TGTGCCACCAGTGATTGGCGGCGGCGCGGAGGGAATGAGCAGTTCTTC.

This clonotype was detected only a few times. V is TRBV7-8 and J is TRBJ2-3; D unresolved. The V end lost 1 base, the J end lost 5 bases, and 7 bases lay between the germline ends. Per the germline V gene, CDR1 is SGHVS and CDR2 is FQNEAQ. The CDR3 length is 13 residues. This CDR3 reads CASSLGSGDTQYF. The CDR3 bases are TGTGCCAGCAGCTTAGGGTCGGGAGATACGCAGTATTTT.

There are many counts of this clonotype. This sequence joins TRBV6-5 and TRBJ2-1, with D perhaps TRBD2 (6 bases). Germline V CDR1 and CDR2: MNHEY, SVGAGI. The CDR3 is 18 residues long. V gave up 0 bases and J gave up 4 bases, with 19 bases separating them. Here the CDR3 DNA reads TGTGCCAGCAGTTACTCCGGGTCGGCTAGCGATCTATACAATGAGCAGTTCTTC. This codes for CASSYSGSASDLYNEQFF.

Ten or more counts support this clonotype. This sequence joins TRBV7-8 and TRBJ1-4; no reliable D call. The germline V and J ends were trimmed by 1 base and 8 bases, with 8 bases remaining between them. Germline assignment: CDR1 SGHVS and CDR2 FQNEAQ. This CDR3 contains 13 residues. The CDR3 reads CASSLGVEEKLFF. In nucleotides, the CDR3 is TGTGCCAGCAGCTTAGGAGTTGAAGAAAAACTGTTTTTT.

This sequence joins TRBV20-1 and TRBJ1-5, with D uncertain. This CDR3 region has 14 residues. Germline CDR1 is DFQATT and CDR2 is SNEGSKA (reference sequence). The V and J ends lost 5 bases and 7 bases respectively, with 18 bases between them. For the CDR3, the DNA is TGCAGTGCTCGGAGCGAAGGTTGGGGACAGCCCCAGCATTTT. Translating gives CSARSEGWGQPQHF.

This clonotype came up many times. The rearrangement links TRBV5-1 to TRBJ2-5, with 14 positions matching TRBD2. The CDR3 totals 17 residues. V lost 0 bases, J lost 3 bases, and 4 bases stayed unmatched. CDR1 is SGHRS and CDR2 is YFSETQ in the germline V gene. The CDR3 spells CASSLVWTSGRKETQYF. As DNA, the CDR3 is TGCGCCAGCAGCTTGGTTTGGACTAGCGGGAGGAAAGAGACCCAGTACTTC.

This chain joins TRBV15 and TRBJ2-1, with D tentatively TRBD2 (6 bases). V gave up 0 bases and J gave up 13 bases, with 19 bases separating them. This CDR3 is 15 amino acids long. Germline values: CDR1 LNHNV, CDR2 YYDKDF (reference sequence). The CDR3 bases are TGTGCCACCAGCAGAGATGTGGTCCCCGGGACTGCACAGTTCTTC. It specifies CATSRDVVPGTAQFF.

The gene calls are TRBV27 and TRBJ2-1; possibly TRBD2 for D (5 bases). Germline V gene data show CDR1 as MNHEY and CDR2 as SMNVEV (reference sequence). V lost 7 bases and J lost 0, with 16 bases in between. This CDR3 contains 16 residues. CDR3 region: CASKAKAVRSYNEQFF. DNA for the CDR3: TGTGCCAGCAAAGCAAAAGCGGTCCGCTCCTACAATGAGCAGTTCTTC.